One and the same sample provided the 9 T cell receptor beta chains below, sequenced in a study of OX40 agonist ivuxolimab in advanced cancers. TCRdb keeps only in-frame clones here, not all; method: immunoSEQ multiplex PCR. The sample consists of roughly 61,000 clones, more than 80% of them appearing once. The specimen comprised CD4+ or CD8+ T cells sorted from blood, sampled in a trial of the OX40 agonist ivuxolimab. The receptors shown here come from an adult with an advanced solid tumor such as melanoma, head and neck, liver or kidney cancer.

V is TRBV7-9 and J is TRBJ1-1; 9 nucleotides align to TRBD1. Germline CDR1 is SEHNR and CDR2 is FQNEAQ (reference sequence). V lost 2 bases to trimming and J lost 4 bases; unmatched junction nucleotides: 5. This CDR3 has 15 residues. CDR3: CASSLSRGQGTEAFF. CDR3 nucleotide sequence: TGTGCCAGCAGCTTATCCAGGGGACAGGGCACTGAAGCTTTCTTT.

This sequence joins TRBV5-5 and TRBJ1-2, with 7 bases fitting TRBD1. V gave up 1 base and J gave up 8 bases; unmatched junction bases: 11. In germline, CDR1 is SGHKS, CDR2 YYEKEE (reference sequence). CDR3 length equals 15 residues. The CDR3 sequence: CASSLTGTVSLGYTF. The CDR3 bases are TGTGCCAGCAGCTTGACCGGGACAGTAAGCCTGGGCTACACCTTC.

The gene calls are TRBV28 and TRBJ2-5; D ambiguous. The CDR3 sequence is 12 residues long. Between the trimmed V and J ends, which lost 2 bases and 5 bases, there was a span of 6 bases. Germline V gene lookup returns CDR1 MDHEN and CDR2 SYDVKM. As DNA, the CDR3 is TGTGCCAGCAGTTTAAGCCAGGAGACCCAGTACTTC. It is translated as CASSLSQETQYF.

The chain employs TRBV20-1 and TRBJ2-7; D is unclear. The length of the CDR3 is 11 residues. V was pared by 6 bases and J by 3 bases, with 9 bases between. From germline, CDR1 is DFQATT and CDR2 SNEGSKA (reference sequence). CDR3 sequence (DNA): TGCAGTGCCACTCGCGTCTACGAGCAGTACTTC. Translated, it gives CSATRVYEQYF.

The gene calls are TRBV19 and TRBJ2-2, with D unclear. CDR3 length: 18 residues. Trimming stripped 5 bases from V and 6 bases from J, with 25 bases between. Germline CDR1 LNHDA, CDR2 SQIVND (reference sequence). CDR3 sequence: CASSSPVGQILVAGELFF. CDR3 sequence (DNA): TGTGCCAGTAGTTCCCCGGTAGGGCAGATCCTTGTGGCCGGGGAGCTGTTTTTT.

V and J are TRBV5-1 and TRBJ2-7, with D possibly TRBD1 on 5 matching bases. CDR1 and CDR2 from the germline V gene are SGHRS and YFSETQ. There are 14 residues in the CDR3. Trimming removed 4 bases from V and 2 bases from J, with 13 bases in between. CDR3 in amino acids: CASSTGQLPYEQYF. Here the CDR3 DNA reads TGCGCCAGCAGCACCGGACAACTGCCCTACGAGCAGTACTTC.

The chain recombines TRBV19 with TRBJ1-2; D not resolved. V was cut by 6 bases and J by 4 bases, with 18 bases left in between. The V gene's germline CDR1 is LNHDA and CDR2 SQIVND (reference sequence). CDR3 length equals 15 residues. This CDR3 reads CASSSPGRLSYGYTF. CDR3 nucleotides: TGTGCCAGTAGCTCCCCGGGTCGTCTCTCCTATGGCTACACCTTC. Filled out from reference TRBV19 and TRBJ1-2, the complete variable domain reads DGGITQSPKYLFRKEGQNVTLSCEQNLNHDAMYWYRQDPGQGLRLIYYSQIVNDFQKGDIAEGYSVSREKKESFPLTVTSAQKNPTAFYLCASSSPGRLSYGYTFGSGTRLTVV.

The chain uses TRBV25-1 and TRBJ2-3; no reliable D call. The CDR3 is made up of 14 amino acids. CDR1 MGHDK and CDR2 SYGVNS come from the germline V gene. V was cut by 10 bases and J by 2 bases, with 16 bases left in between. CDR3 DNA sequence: TGTGCCACCCAACCCGCAGGTATCACAGATACGCAGTATTTT. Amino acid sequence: CATQPAGITDTQYF.

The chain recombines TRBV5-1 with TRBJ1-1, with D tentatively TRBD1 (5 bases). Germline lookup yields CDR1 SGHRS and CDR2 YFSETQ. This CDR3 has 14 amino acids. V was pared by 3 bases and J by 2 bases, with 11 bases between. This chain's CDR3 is CASSYEGPNTEAFF. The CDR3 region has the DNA TGCGCCAGCAGCTACGAGGGACCTAACACTGAAGCTTTCTTT. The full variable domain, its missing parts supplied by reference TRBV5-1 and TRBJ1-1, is KAGVTQTPRYLIKTRGQQVTLSCSPISGHRSVSWYQQTPGQGLQFLFEYFSETQRNKGNFPGRFSGRQFSNSRSEMNVSTLELGDSALYLCASSYEGPNTEAFFGQGTRLTVV.